These T cell receptor beta chains were read from a single sample in a study of control samples from healthy donors and cancer patients. Measured with immunoSEQ multiplex PCR; TCRdb has only the in-frame clones, and not every one. The data hold approximately 94,000 clones, with roughly nine tenths observed a single time. Sequenced input: blood. These receptors were collected from a woman between 50 and 59 years old in good health. Each CDR3 is given with its conserved first and last residue. A D gene is named only where the DNA matches it firmly. Clone size is given for some rows only: seen once, a few or many times, or a class if the clone is expanded.

d_call	clone_size	j_call	v_call	cdr3_nt	cdr3_aa
TRBD2	.	TRBJ2-1	TRBV6-2/TRBV6-3	TGTGCCAGCAGTTACTCTAGCGGGAGGGTGAATGAGCAGTTCTTC	CASSYSSGRVNEQFF
TRBD2	.	TRBJ2-2	TRBV30	TGTGCCCGAGGGACTAGCGGGGGCCCGGGCACCGGGGAGCTGTTTTTT	CARGTSGGPGTGELFF
.	.	TRBJ1-6	TRBV7-9	TGTGCCAGCAGCTGGGGGAGGGGAGGCTCACCCCTCCACTTT	CASSWGRGGSPLHF
.	.	TRBJ1-1	TRBV5-4	TGTGCCAGCAGCTTTGAGGGACCGATGAACACTGAAGCTTTCTTT	CASSFEGPMNTEAFF
.	.	TRBJ2-2	TRBV24-1	TGTGCCACCAGTGATTTGAATTCGGCAGGGGCCGGGGAGCTGTTTTTT	CATSDLNSAGAGELFF
.	.	TRBJ1-6	TRBV6-2/TRBV6-3	TGTGCCAGCAGTTACTCGGGGGAAAATTCACCCCTCCACTTT	CASSYSGENSPLHF
.	once	TRBJ2-1	TRBV9	TGTGCCAGCAGCGTACGGGACGAACAGTTCTTC	CASSVRDEQFF
.	once	TRBJ2-1	TRBV25-1	TGTGCCAGCAGTGATATGTTTTCGAAGGGACGAGAGTTCTTC	CASSDMFSKGREFF
TRBD2	once	TRBJ2-5	TRBV2	TGTGCCAGCAGGACGACTAGCGGCTACCAAGAGACCCAGTACTTC	CASRTTSGYQETQYF
TRBD1	.	TRBJ2-3	TRBV6-4	TGTGCCAGCAGCCAACAGGGGCCCACAGATACGCAGTATTTT	CASSQQGPTDTQYF
TRBD2	.	TRBJ2-1	TRBV27	TGTGCCAGCAGACGTACCGGGACTAGCTACAATGAGCAGTTCTTC	CASRRTGTSYNEQFF
.	.	TRBJ1-2	TRBV12-3/TRBV12-4	TGTGCCAGCAGTTCCCCCCGTCCTTATGGCTACACCTTC	CASSSPRPYGYTF
.	.	TRBJ2-3	TRBV21-1	TGTGCCAGCAGCAAAGGGTCGGACAGCAGCACAGATACGCAGTATTTT	CASSKGSDSSTDTQYF
.	.	TRBJ2-1	TRBV7-9	TGTGCCAGCAGCCCCTGGACAGACAATGAGCAGTTCTTC	CASSPWTDNEQFF
.	.	TRBJ1-2	TRBV30	TGTGCCTGGAGTCTTCTTTCGCCGCGAGGCGGTGGTGGCTACACCTTC	CAWSLLSPRGGGGYTF
TRBD1	few	TRBJ2-7	TRBV4-1	TGCGCCAGCAGCCTAGCCATCTCCCCGAGGGACAGGGGAGAGCAGTACTTC	CASSLAISPRDRGEQYF
.	.	TRBJ2-7	TRBV2	TGTGCCAGGGACCGGGACAAGGAAATCTACGAGCAGTACTTC	CARDRDKEIYEQYF
.	once	TRBJ2-2	TRBV24-1	TGTGCCACCAGTGAGGGGGGACTGCCAACCGGGGAGCTGTTTTTT	CATSEGGLPTGELFF
.	.	TRBJ1-1	TRBV18	TGTGCCAGCTCACCACCGGCAGGGACGAAGAACACTGAAGCTTTCTTT	CASSPPAGTKNTEAFF
.	.	TRBJ2-2	TRBV18	TGTGCCAGCTCACCTCTATCGACCGGGGAGCTGTTTTTT	CASSPLSTGELFF
.	.	TRBJ1-6	TRBV11-2	TGTGCCAGCAGCTTAGGTGGCAGGGTTTACTCACCCCTCCACTTT	CASSLGGRVYSPLHF
.	few	TRBJ1-5	TRBV6-2/TRBV6-3	TGTGCCAGCAGTTACGTCCTTGGTGTAGGGCTACAGCCCCAGCATTTT	CASSYVLGVGLQPQHF
.	.	TRBJ1-6	TRBV2	TGTGCCAGCAGTGAAGAGGGGATTAATAATTCACCCCTCCACTTT	CASSEEGINNSPLHF
.	.	TRBJ2-3	TRBV11-2	TGTGCCAGCAGCTTAACCCCCGCGGGTGAGTCACGAGATACGCAGTATTTT	CASSLTPAGESRDTQYF
TRBD1	.	TRBJ2-3	TRBV12-3/TRBV12-4	TGTGCCAGCAGGGGACAGCTCACAGATACGCAGTATTTT	CASRGQLTDTQYF
.	.	TRBJ2-1	TRBV9	TGTGCCAGCAGCGTAGTTGGGTCCGGAGGGGCCTACAATGAGCAGTTCTTC	CASSVVGSGGAYNEQFF
.	.	TRBJ1-3	TRBV6-5	TGTGCCAGCAGGGGGACCGGCACTGGAAACACCATATATTTT	CASRGTGTGNTIYF
.	.	TRBJ2-1	TRBV28	TGTGCCAGCAGCCGACTCGGAGGGGGCAAGTTCTTC	CASSRLGGGKFF
.	.	TRBJ2-2	TRBV19	TGTGCCAGACGGACGGTTACCGGGGAGCTGTTTTTT	CARRTVTGELFF
.	.	TRBJ2-1	TRBV5-4	TGTGCCAGCAGCTTGGTGAAATATCGAGACAATGAGCAGTTCTTC	CASSLVKYRDNEQFF
TRBD2	.	TRBJ2-1	TRBV15	TGTGCCACCAGCAGAAGCGGGAGAGAAGTTGAGCAGTTCTTC	CATSRSGREVEQFF